This section outlines one T cell receptor (beta chain) sequence together with its context. Its antigen is currently unknown. Its ends do not fully match the called genes, so a read error is possible. This specimen comes from a study of CD8+CD57+ T cells in acquired aplastic anemia. Study-level results: Patients' CD8+CD57+ cells proved less diverse than their total CD4+ and CD8+ pools, researchers found.

All patients picked for sequencing had shown, by flow cytometry, an expansion of CD8+CD57+ cells. Acquired aplastic anemia of severe grade affected all patients. The blood sampling took place in patients who had so far received no therapy. Germline V gene data show CDR1 as MNHEY and CDR2 as SMNVEV (reference sequence). The CDR3 is 17 amino acids. The study profiled TCR beta VDJ and CDR3 using genomic DNA as template. Using its own MiXCR run on the reads, TCRdb lists one record per CDR3 protein. The table records about 21,000 distinct CDR3 sequences, approximately 39% of them present only once. Sample: CD8+CD57+ T cells sorted from PBMCs. Subset noted: bead-enriched CD8+CD57+ effector memory T cells from SAA patients. V is TRBV27 and J is TRBJ2-3; 12 positions agree with TRBD2. The clonotype originates from a human donor with aplastic anemia. The CDR3 is CASGLYSSGGAPDTQYF. The CDR3 nucleotides are TGTGCCAGCGGTTTATATTCTAGCGGGGGGGCTCCAGATACGCAGTATTTT.